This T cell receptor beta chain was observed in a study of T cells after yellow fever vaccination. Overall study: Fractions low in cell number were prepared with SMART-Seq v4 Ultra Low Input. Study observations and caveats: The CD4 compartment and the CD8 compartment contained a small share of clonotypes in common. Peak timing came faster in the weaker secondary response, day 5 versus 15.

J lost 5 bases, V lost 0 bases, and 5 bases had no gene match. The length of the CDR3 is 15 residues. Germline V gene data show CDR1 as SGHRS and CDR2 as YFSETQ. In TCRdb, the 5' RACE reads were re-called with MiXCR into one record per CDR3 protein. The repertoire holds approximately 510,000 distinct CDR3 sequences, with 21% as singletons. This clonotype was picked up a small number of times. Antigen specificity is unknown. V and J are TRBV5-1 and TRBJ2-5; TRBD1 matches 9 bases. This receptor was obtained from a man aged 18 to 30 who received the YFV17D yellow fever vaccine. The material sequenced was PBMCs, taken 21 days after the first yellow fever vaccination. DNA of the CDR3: TGCGCCAGCAGCTTGGAAACAGGGGGCTGGGAGACCCAGTACTTC. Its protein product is CASSLETGGWETQYF.